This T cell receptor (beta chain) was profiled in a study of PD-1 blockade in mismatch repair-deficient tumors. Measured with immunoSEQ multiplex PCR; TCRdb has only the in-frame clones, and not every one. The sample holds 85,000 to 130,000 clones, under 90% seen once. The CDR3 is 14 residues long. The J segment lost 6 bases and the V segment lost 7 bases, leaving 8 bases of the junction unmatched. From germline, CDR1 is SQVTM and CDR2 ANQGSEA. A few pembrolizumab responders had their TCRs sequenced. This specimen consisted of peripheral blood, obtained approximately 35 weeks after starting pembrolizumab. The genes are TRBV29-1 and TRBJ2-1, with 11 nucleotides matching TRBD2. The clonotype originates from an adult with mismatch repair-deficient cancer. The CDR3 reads CSDLAGGPGNEQFF. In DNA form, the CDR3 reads TGCAGCGACTTAGCGGGAGGGCCCGGCAATGAGCAGTTCTTC.